The rows below give T cell receptor beta chains drawn from one sample of a study of cytomegalovirus exposure and HLA in healthy donors. Data came from immunoSEQ multiplex PCR; TCRdb stores just in-frame clones and leaves some out. Found here are 200,000 to 250,000 clones, around 86% of them singletons; the top ten hold 2% to 2.5%. Sequenced input: PBMCs. All receptors come from a woman in her late teens or twenties in good health and CMV-seropositive. The CDR3 runs from the conserved cysteine through the conserved F or W. The order of the fields is clone size, J gene, V gene, D gene, CDR3 DNA, CDR3 protein. A D gene is named only where the DNA matches it firmly. Clone size is not always given. Where it is, it says once, few, many or a class for expanded clones.

few TRBJ2-1 TRBV2 - TGTGCCAGCAGAAGAGGATCGTCGGGGGATGAGCAGTTCTTC CASRRGSSGDEQFF
- TRBJ2-3 TRBV9 - TGTGCCAGCAGCGTAGCGAACGTGCGGTTCACAGATACGCAGTATTTT CASSVANVRFTDTQYF
- TRBJ2-7 TRBV6-5 - TGTGCCAGCAGTTACATTGCGGGCCCCACCTACGAGCAGTACTTC CASSYIAGPTYEQYF
once TRBJ2-2 TRBV9 - TGTGCCAGCAGCGTAGAAGGCAAGATAGGGAGAAACACCGGGGAGCTGTTTTTT CASSVEGKIGRNTGELFF
- TRBJ2-2 TRBV15 - TGTGCCACCAGCAGAGAATTAGGGCGATCGGGGTACACCGGGGAGCTGTTTTTT CATSRELGRSGYTGELFF
- TRBJ2-7 TRBV27 TRBD1 TGTGCCAGCAGGGGACAGGGGATTTCCTACGAGCAGTACTTC CASRGQGISYEQYF
- TRBJ1-2 TRBV6-1 - TGTGCCAGCAGTGAATCTCGATGGTACGGAGCTTATGGCTACACCTTC CASSESRWYGAYGYTF
- TRBJ2-5 TRBV7-2 TRBD1 TGTGCCAGCAGCTGGGTCCCAGGGGGCCGAGAGACCCAGTACTTC CASSWVPGGRETQYF
- TRBJ2-1 TRBV7-9 TRBD1 TGTGCCAGCAGCTTCCGACGCCGGGACAGGGGAGGTATTGGCGAGCAGTTCTTC CASSFRRRDRGGIGEQFF
- TRBJ1-5 TRBV29-1 - TGCAGCGTTTCTGTACAGGCCCTCGGTCAGCCCCAGCATTTT CSVSVQALGQPQHF
- TRBJ1-1 TRBV19 - TGTGCCAGTAGTATTTTCGGTAACACTGAAGCTTTCTTT CASSIFGNTEAFF
- TRBJ2-7 TRBV9 - TGTGCCAGCACGGGGACACCGACGGGGGAGCAGTACTTC CASTGTPTGEQYF
- TRBJ2-5 TRBV6-5 TRBD2 TGTGCCAGCAGTTCCAGCGGGAGGGTCCAAGAGACCCAGTACTTC CASSSSGRVQETQYF
- TRBJ2-5 TRBV7-6 TRBD2 TGTGCCAGCAGCTTAGTATGGCGGACTAGTCCACTAAAAGAGACCCAGTACTTC CASSLVWRTSPLKETQYF